This T cell receptor (beta chain) was identified during a study of cytomegalovirus exposure and HLA in healthy donors. The germline gives CDR1 SGDLS, CDR2 YYNGEE. Trimming took 4 bases from V and 3 from J; bases not matched to a gene: 5. There are 14 residues in the CDR3. Primers included in the PCR were 60 Vbeta and 13 Jbeta primers. Measured with immunoSEQ multiplex PCR; TCRdb has only the in-frame clones, and not every one. The table lists some 150,000 clones, roughly 70% of them singletons. This clonotype originated in a woman between 25 and 40 years old in good health and CMV-seronegative. This chain joins TRBV9 and TRBJ2-7, with 9 bases identical to TRBD1. Sequenced input: PBMCs. The CDR3 DNA follows: TGTGCCAGCAGCCCGGGGACAGGGAGCTACGAGCAGTACTTC. Protein sequence: CASSPGTGSYEQYF.